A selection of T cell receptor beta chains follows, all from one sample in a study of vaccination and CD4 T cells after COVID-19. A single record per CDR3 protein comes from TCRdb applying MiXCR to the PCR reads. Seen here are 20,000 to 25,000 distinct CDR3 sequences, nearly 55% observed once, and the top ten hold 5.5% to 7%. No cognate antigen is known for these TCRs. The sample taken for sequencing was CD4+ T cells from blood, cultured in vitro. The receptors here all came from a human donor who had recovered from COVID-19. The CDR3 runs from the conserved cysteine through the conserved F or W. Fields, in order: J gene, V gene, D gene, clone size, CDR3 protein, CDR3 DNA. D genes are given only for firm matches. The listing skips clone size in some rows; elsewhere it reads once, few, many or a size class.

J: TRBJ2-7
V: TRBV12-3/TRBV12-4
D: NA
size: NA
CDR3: CASSDPGRGSYEQYF
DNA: TGTGCCAGCAGTGACCCGGGACGGGGCTCCTACGAGCAGTACTTC

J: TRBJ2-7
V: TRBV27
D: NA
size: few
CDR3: CASTTYRDLQTYEQYF
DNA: TGTGCCAGCACTACCTACCGGGACCTCCAAACCTACGAGCAGTACTTC

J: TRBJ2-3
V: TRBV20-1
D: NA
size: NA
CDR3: CSARGTGRALRTDTQYF
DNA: TGCAGTGCTAGAGGCACGGGGCGAGCACTTCGCACAGATACGCAGTATTTT

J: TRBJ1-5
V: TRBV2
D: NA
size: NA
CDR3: CASSEFPGDQPQHF
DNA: TGTGCCAGCAGTGAGTTCCCAGGGGATCAGCCCCAGCATTTT

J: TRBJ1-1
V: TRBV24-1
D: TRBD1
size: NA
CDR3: CATSESMTGGLEAFF
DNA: TGTGCCACCAGTGAATCCATGACAGGGGGCCTTGAAGCTTTCTTT

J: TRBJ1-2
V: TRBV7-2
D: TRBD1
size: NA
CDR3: CASSLGAGGYSGYTF
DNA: TGTGCCAGCAGCTTGGGGGCAGGGGGTTACTCTGGCTACACCTTC

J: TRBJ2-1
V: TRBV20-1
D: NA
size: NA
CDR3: CSASLLLGYNEQFF
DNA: TGCAGTGCTAGCCTCCTGCTAGGGTACAATGAGCAGTTCTTC

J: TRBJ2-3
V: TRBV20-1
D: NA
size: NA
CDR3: CSAGSNRADTQYF
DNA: TGCAGTGCTGGATCCAATCGAGCAGATACGCAGTATTTT

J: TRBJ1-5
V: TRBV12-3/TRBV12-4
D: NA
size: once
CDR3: CASSLEDYSNQPQHF
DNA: TGTGCCAGCAGTTTGGAAGATTATAGCAATCAGCCCCAGCATTTT

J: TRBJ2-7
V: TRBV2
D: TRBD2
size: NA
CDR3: CASSGLAGGHEQYF
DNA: TGTGCCAGCAGTGGACTAGCGGGAGGGCACGAGCAGTACTTC